These 8 T cell receptor beta chains share one sample of origin, sequenced in a study of graft-versus-host responses after intestinal transplantation. The assay was immunoSEQ multiplex PCR, and TCRdb's table has in-frame clones only and misses some. The table shows just under 85,000 clones, with approximately 90% occurring only once. Which antigens these TCRs recognize remains unknown. The sample here was unstimulated CD8+ T cells sorted from spleen or lymph node cells, taken before transplant. The receptors derive from a human donor who was the organ donor for an intestinal transplant.

The rearrangement links TRBV5-4 to TRBJ2-7; either TRBD1 or TRBD2 may fit D (5 bases each). The CDR3 sequence is 14 residues long. Trimming took off 4 bases at V and 4 bases at J, with 15 bases between the two ends. Germline assignment: CDR1 SGHNT and CDR2 YYREEE (reference sequence). CDR3 loop: CASSTGLAAYEQYF. The CDR3 DNA is TGTGCCAGCAGCACAGGACTCGCGGCTTACGAGCAGTACTTC.

The chain carries TRBV19 and TRBJ1-3; unclear D gene. The CDR3 has 14 residues. The V end was cut by 3 bases, the J end by 2 bases, with 8 bases between. Looked up from germline, CDR1 is LNHDA and CDR2 is SQIVND (reference sequence). This CDR3 is CASSISVAGNTIYF. DNA for the CDR3: TGTGCCAGTAGTATTTCGGTCGCTGGAAACACCATATATTTT.

The genes are TRBV20-1 and TRBJ2-5; D is undetermined. CDR1 is DFQATT and CDR2 is SNEGSKA in the germline V gene (reference sequence). The CDR3 is 10 residues long. The V end lost 6 bases, the J end lost 5 bases, and 7 bases lay between the germline ends. CDR3 nucleotide sequence: TGCAGTGCGTCTCAGGAGACCCAGTACTTC. This gives the protein CSASQETQYF.

This clone was detected only once. The chain joins TRBV9 to TRBJ1-2; D unclear. Per germline, CDR1 SGDLS and CDR2 YYNGEE. The CDR3 sequence is 17 residues long. The V end lost 2 bases, the J end lost 2 bases, and 19 bases lay between the germline ends. CDR3: CASSVRTDADSNYGYTF. The CDR3 bases are TGTGCCAGCAGCGTCCGAACCGACGCCGACTCCAACTATGGCTACACCTTC.

CDR3 residues: CASSIDLPGTGGTETQYF. The DNA for the CDR3 is TGTGCCAGTAGTATAGATCTCCCGGGGACAGGGGGCACGGAGACCCAGTACTTC. The chain combines TRBV19 with TRBJ2-5, with 12 bases aligning to TRBD1. After removal of 0 bases from V and 5 bases from J, the junction contained 10 bases not matched to a gene. This CDR3 comprises 18 residues. Per the germline V gene, CDR1 is LNHDA and CDR2 is SQIVND (reference sequence).

The chain joins TRBV6-1 to TRBJ1-2; possibly TRBD1 for D (5 bases). Between the trimmed V and J ends, which lost 0 bases and 4 bases, there was a span of 12 bases. CDR1 is MNHNS and CDR2 is SASEGT in the germline V gene. This CDR3 spans 15 amino acids. CDR3 sequence reads: CASSEALDTFYGYTF. The CDR3 bases are TGTGCCAGCAGTGAAGCTTTGGACACCTTCTATGGCTACACCTTC.

The gene calls are TRBV6-5 and TRBJ1-1, with D uncertain. The CDR3 has 15 amino acids. The V end lost 10 bases, the J end lost 2 bases, and 20 bases lay between the germline ends. Looked up from germline, CDR1 is MNHEY and CDR2 is SVGAGI. CDR3 residues: CATFLHPGGNTEAFF. CDR3 DNA: TGTGCCACTTTCCTCCACCCAGGTGGAAACACTGAAGCTTTCTTT.

The genes are TRBV27 and TRBJ2-3; TRBD1 aligns across 9 bases. This CDR3 has 17 amino acids. From germline, CDR1 is MNHEY and CDR2 SMNVEV (reference sequence). V lost 5 bases, J lost 0 bases, and 9 bases stayed unmatched. The CDR3 DNA reads as TGTGCCAGCAGTCCCATGGAGACAGGGGGAAGCACAGATACGCAGTATTTT. The encoded protein is CASSPMETGGSTDTQYF.